The clone carrying this T cell receptor (beta chain) was seen just once. Its target is not known. Assay: immunoSEQ multiplex PCR; the TCRdb copy retains only in-frame clones and omits some. The profile shows tens of thousands of clones, more than 85% of them singletons. This sample is drawn from a study of OX40 agonist ivuxolimab in advanced cancers. Study-level information: Ivuxolimab, an antibody acting as an agonist of OX40 (CD134), was used to treat patients.

Study-wide results and limits: The average count of expanded clones was higher among CD8+ T cells than among CD4+. Within 6 weeks, CD4+ and CD8+ blood T cells expanded clonally at 0.1 to 3.0 mg/kg.

In germline, CDR1 is SGHDN, CDR2 FVKESK. CDR3 length: 16 residues. Trimming removed 0 bases from V and 4 bases from J, with 15 bases in between. The chain recombines TRBV14 with TRBJ2-5, with no clear D. Specimen: CD4+ or CD8+ T cells sorted from blood, collected in a trial of the OX40 agonist ivuxolimab. The receptor was derived from an adult with an advanced solid tumor such as melanoma, head and neck, liver or kidney cancer. Here the CDR3 DNA reads TGTGCCAGCAGCCAAGAGGACGGCCTCCAAAGAGAGACCCAGTACTTC. Translation gives CASSQEDGLQRETQYF.